Shown below are 18 T cell receptor beta chains from a single sample sequenced in a study of T cell repertoires in cytomegalovirus infection. TCRdb re-called the reads through MiXCR, storing one row per CDR3 protein. The sample holds 200,000 to 300,000 distinct CDR3 sequences, approximately 13% seen once. The sequenced sample consisted of PBMCs. The receptors were gathered from a human donor in good health (CMV status not recorded). Some clones in this sample may be carry-over from other donors' samples.

This clonotype turned up a few times. The chain employs TRBV10-3 and TRBJ1-1; 9 bases agree with TRBD1. The CDR3 has 14 amino acids. Trimming removed 4 bases from V and 6 bases from J; junction bases left unmatched: 6. Germline V gene data show CDR1 as ENHRY and CDR2 as SYGVKD. The CDR3 sequence: CAISGTGATSEAFF. The CDR3, as DNA: TGTGCCATCAGTGGGACAGGGGCGACCTCTGAAGCTTTCTTT.

This clonotype has a count of ten or more. V and J are TRBV12-3 or TRBV12-4 and TRBJ1-6, with a tentative D call TRBD1 (5 bases). The ends were cut back, 6 bases at V and 10 bases at J, with 13 bases in the middle. The CDR3 spans 13 residues. CDR3 nucleotides: TGTGCCAGCAGACCCAGGGAAGGATCACCCCTCCACTTT. Translated: CASRPREGSPLHF.

With regard to this clonotype: A much larger clonotype is one base distant, so this may be a read error. The chain uses TRBV6-2 or TRBV6-3 and TRBJ2-7; D is perhaps TRBD1 (6 bases). CDR1 is MNHEY and CDR2 is SVGEGT in the germline V gene. The CDR3 extends over 15 amino acids. CDR3 loop: CASRYSTRGSYEQYF. The CDR3 DNA reads TGTGCCAGCAGATACTCGACGAGGGGGTCCTACGAGCAGTACTTC.

This clonotype showed up just a few times. The rearrangement uses TRBV20-1 and TRBJ2-7; 8 positions agree with TRBD2. CDR3 size: 15 residues. Per the germline V gene, CDR1 is DFQATT and CDR2 is SNEGSKA (reference sequence). V gave up 5 bases and J gave up 5 bases; unmatched junction bases: 14. The CDR3 loop reads CSAGDSGVGIHEQYF. Here the CDR3 DNA reads TGCAGTGCTGGGGATAGCGGGGTCGGGATCCACGAGCAGTACTTC.

This clonotype has more than one count but fewer than ten. CDR3 protein: CASSENPTGPGGTQYF. The CDR3 DNA reads TGTGCCAGCAGTGAAAATCCGACAGGGCCGGGGGGTACGCAGTATTTT. V and J are TRBV2 and TRBJ2-3; the D gene could be TRBD1 or TRBD2 (7 bases each). Trimming stripped 2 bases from V and 8 bases from J, with 20 bases between. CDR1 is SNHLY, CDR2 FYNNEI, per germline. The CDR3 length is 16 residues.

About this clonotype: A single base separates this from a much larger clone, so it may be a read error. The rearrangement joins TRBV6-6 to TRBJ1-5; 9 nucleotides line up with TRBD1. The CDR3 contains 16 residues. CDR1 is MNHNY, CDR2 SVGAGI, per germline (reference sequence). The CDR3 reads CTSSETGGDSNQPQHF. Here the CDR3 DNA reads TGTACCAGCAGTGAGACAGGGGGAGATAGCAATCAGCCCCAGCATTTT.

V usage is TRBV5-1 and J usage is TRBJ2-5; D may be TRBD1 (5 bases). The CDR3 extends over 15 amino acids. Trimming stripped 4 bases from V and 5 bases from J, with 18 bases between. CDR1 is SGHRS and CDR2 is YFSETQ in the germline V gene. DNA for the CDR3: TGCGCCAGCAGCCCCCAGACAGCCGCCGCGGAGACCCAGTACTTC. Amino acids: CASSPQTAAAETQYF.

The sample holds many counts of this clonotype. The chain links TRBV7-2 to TRBJ1-4; D unresolved. This CDR3 is 14 amino acids long. Per the germline V gene, CDR1 is SGHTA and CDR2 is FQGNSA. V shed 5 bases and J shed 5 bases, with 12 bases lying between them. The DNA of the CDR3 is TGTGCCAGCAGCCAGCCCGGATACAATGAAAAACTGTTTTTT. Translated: CASSQPGYNEKLFF.

J is TRBJ1-2 and V is TRBV6-6; 10 bases line up with TRBD1. CDR1 is MNHNY and CDR2 is SVGAGI in the germline V gene (reference sequence). Trimming took 8 bases from V and 5 from J; bases not matched to a gene: 5. This CDR3 has 13 residues. The chain's CDR3 is CASARDRGYGYTF. The CDR3 DNA reads as TGTGCCAGCGCCCGGGACAGGGGTTATGGCTACACCTTC.

This clonotype was counted at least ten times. The chain carries TRBV7-2 and TRBJ1-1, with D perhaps TRBD1 (6 bases). The CDR3 runs 15 residues. CDR1 and CDR2 (germline): SGHTA, FQGNSA. V was trimmed by 4 bases and J by 6 bases, leaving 18 bases between them. Here the CDR3 DNA reads TGTGCCAGCAGCTCCATAGGAGGGGGTTTTGCTGAAGCTTTCTTT. Translating it yields CASSSIGGGFAEAFF.

This clonotype was picked up many times. V usage is TRBV7-9 and J usage is TRBJ2-7; a weak D match, TRBD2 (7 bases). The CDR3 extends over 14 amino acids. V was pared by 2 bases and J by 3 bases, with 11 bases between. Per germline, CDR1 SEHNR and CDR2 FQNEAQ (reference sequence). CDR3 DNA: TGTGCCAGCAGCTTACAGGGGAGGGACTACGAGCAGTACTTC. It encodes CASSLQGRDYEQYF.

In this sample, this clonotype turned up many times. The V call is TRBV6-6, the J call TRBJ1-2; 7 bases align to TRBD1. The CDR3 loop spans 14 amino acids. CDR1 and CDR2 from the germline V gene are MNHNY and SVGAGI (reference sequence). J gave up 0 bases and V 6 bases, and 4 bases lay outside the gene matches. The DNA for the CDR3 is TGTGCCAGCAGAGCGGGACAGTCTAACTATGGCTACACCTTC. Translated, it gives CASRAGQSNYGYTF.

Many counts were recorded for this clonotype. The CDR3 protein is CASKLAGLPNEQFF. The CDR3 DNA reads as TGTGCCAGTAAACTAGCGGGCCTCCCCAATGAGCAGTTCTTC. The chain combines TRBV19 with TRBJ2-1, with 9 bases identical to TRBD2. Germline assignment: CDR1 LNHDA and CDR2 SQIVND (reference sequence). The CDR3 has 14 amino acids. The trim removed 7 bases at V and 6 bases at J, leaving 7 bases unmatched.

V and J are TRBV29-1 and TRBJ1-2; the match to TRBD1 covers 7 bases. V lost 7 bases and J lost 8; bases outside the gene matches: 13. Germline loops: CDR1 SQVTM, CDR2 ANQGSEA. The CDR3 is 13 amino acids. CDR3 nucleotides: TGCAGCGGCCGCGTAACAGGGGAAGGAGGCTACACCTTC. This translates into CSGRVTGEGGYTF.

This clonotype occurred many times. The chain has TRBV7-9 and TRBJ1-3; D gene ambiguous. Germline-derived CDR1 and CDR2 are SEHNR and FQNEAQ (reference sequence). The CDR3 extends over 18 amino acids. V dropped 1 base and J dropped 0 bases, with 16 bases sitting between them. Here the CDR3 reads CASSLDWKDLRSGNTIYF. CDR3 nucleotides: TGTGCCAGCAGCTTAGATTGGAAAGACCTTCGCTCTGGAAACACCATATATTTT. The full variable domain, with the rest looked up from reference TRBV7-9 and TRBJ1-3, is DTGVSQNPRHKITKRGQNVTFRCDPISEHNRLYWYRQTLGQGPEFLTYFQNEAQLEKSRLLSDRFSAERPKGSFSTLEIQRTEQGDSAMYLCASSLDWKDLRSGNTIYFGEGSWLTVV.

This clonotype was detected many times. CDR3 in amino acids: CSVDRENIQYF. The CDR3 DNA sequence: TGCAGCGTTGATAGGGAAAACATTCAGTACTTC. The chain combines TRBV29-1 with TRBJ2-4; D gene uncertain. In germline, CDR1 is SQVTM, CDR2 ANQGSEA. Trimming removed 3 bases at V and 5 bases at J, with 5 bases between. This CDR3 region has 11 residues.

In this sample, this clonotype turned up many times. The V and J genes are TRBV12-3 or TRBV12-4 and TRBJ1-5; no clear D. The V end lost 5 bases, the J end lost 2 bases, and 10 bases lay between the germline ends. CDR3 size: 14 residues. The CDR3: CASSPNRGNQPQHF. The CDR3 DNA reads as TGTGCCAGCAGTCCGAACAGAGGCAATCAGCCCCAGCATTTT.

This clonotype occurred many times. The V and J genes are TRBV12-3 or TRBV12-4 and TRBJ2-7; the D gene is possibly TRBD2 (6 bases). The CDR3 covers 13 residues. V was cut by 8 bases and J by 7 bases, with 18 bases left in between. This CDR3 is CASERDSSREQYF. The CDR3 DNA sequence: TGTGCCAGCGAAAGGGACTCATCAAGGGAGCAGTACTTC.